This T cell receptor (beta chain) derives from a study of CD8+CD57+ T cells in acquired aplastic anemia. Patients sequenced had flow cytometry evidence of CD8+CD57+ cell expansion. General study points: Researchers report that around 31 CD8+ CDR3 sequences appeared in both patients and controls.

The template for TCR beta VDJ and CDR3 sequence profiling was genomic DNA. A single record per CDR3 protein comes from TCRdb applying MiXCR to the reads. Among approximately 470,000 distinct CDR3 sequences listed, around 32% were seen once. Concerning this clonotype itself: The antigen is undetermined.

Sequencing was done on a sample of sorted CD4+, CD8+, or CD8+CD57+ T cells (not recorded which) from PBMCs. This receptor was taken from a human donor with aplastic anemia.

CDR3 residues: CSARGQTSTDTQYF. Here the CDR3 DNA reads TGCAGTGCTAGAGGACAGACTAGCACAGATACGCAGTATTTT. This chain links TRBV20-1 with TRBJ2-3; perhaps TRBD1 as D (5 bases). The V end was cut by 1 base, the J end by 0 bases, with 8 bases between. Per the germline V gene, CDR1 is DFQATT and CDR2 is SNEGSKA (reference sequence). The CDR3 contains 14 residues.